Shown below are 27 T cell receptor beta chains from a single sample sequenced in a study of OX40 agonist ivuxolimab in advanced cancers. TCRdb keeps only in-frame clones here, not all; method: immunoSEQ multiplex PCR. The sample has some 73,000 clones, 70% to 90% seen once; the top ten hold approximately 0.86%. The specimen was CD4+ or CD8+ T cells sorted from blood, collected in a trial of the OX40 agonist ivuxolimab. The receptor source for this set is an adult with an advanced solid tumor such as melanoma, head and neck, liver or kidney cancer.

In its sample, this clone was seen a few times. This chain uses TRBV11-2 with TRBJ1-5; D possibly corresponds to TRBD1 (6 bases). The CDR3 runs 16 residues. Trimming removed 5 bases at V and 2 bases at J, with 16 bases between. Germline values: CDR1 SGHAT, CDR2 FQNNGV. The CDR3 DNA sequence: TGTGCCAGCAGCAAGAACAGGGCTCAGGGCAATCAGCCCCAGCATTTT. Protein product: CASSKNRAQGNQPQHF.

The chain employs TRBV7-6 and TRBJ2-7; no reliable D call. The CDR3 consists of 12 residues. Germline V gene data show CDR1 as SGHVS and CDR2 as FNYEAQ. V shed 4 bases and J shed 3 bases, with 7 bases lying between them. The CDR3 protein is CASSYEYYEQYF. Here the CDR3 DNA reads TGTGCCAGCAGCTACGAGTACTACGAGCAGTACTTC.

The CDR3 loop reads CSVEGGGLSGNTIYF. The CDR3 nucleotides are TGCAGCGTTGAAGGGGGTGGCCTCTCTGGAAACACCATATATTTT. The chain couples TRBV29-1 to TRBJ1-3, with D unclear. CDR3 length: 15 amino acids. Trimming removed 1 base at V and 0 bases at J, with 10 bases between. Germline CDR1 and CDR2: SQVTM and ANQGSEA.

Here the CDR3 DNA reads TGTGCCAGCAGACAGGGGGGCTGCGAGCAGTACTTC. The encoded protein is CASRQGGCEQYF. The rearrangement uses TRBV2 and TRBJ2-7, with TRBD1 matching 8 bases. CDR1 and CDR2 (germline): SNHLY, FYNNEI. CDR3 size: 12 residues. With V trimmed by 6 bases and J by 6 bases, 4 bases remained unmatched.

The V and J genes are TRBV4-2 and TRBJ1-1; 8 bases are shared with TRBD1. Germline assignment: CDR1 LGHNA and CDR2 YNFKEQ. Trimming removed 5 bases from V and 0 bases from J; junction bases left unmatched: 8. The CDR3 length is 16 residues. CDR3 sequence: CASSSGGALMNTEAFF. For the CDR3, the DNA is TGTGCCAGCAGCTCAGGGGGCGCCCTTATGAACACTGAAGCTTTCTTT.

The CDR3 region has the DNA TGTGCCGGTGGGGGCAGGGGGCTCGAAAAACTGTTTTTT. This codes for CAGGGRGLEKLFF. V gene TRBV30 combines with J gene TRBJ1-4; TRBD1 matches 8 bases. The CDR3 contains 13 residues. CDR1 is GTSNPN, CDR2 SVGIG, per germline (reference sequence). Unmatched junction bases numbered 10, after V lost 8 bases and J lost 8 bases.

This clone was observed a single time. The rearrangement links TRBV5-4 to TRBJ2-5; D remains unclear. V dropped 0 bases and J dropped 5 bases, with 14 bases sitting between them. There are 15 residues in the CDR3. Germline V CDR1 and CDR2: SGHNT, YYREEE (reference sequence). The DNA of the CDR3 is TGTGCCAGCAGCTTGGGAGGCTGGGGATGGGAGACCCAGTACTTC. Protein sequence: CASSLGGWGWETQYF.

The rearrangement joins TRBV7-2 to TRBJ2-1; 12 bases are shared with TRBD2. The CDR3 has 16 residues. Germline CDR1 reads SGHTA; CDR2 reads FQGNSA. V was pared by 5 bases and J by 6 bases, with 8 bases of the junction left unmatched. CDR3 residues: CASSPQTSGSGNEQFF. CDR3 nucleotides: TGTGCCAGCAGCCCACAGACTAGCGGGAGTGGCAATGAGCAGTTCTTC. Based on the CDR3 plus reference TRBV7-2 and TRBJ2-1, the full variable domain is GAGVSQSPSNKVTEKGKDVELRCDPISGHTALYWYRQSLGQGLEFLIYFQGNSAPDKSGLPSDRFSAERTGGSVSTLTIQRTQQEDSAVYLCASSPQTSGSGNEQFFGPGTRLTVL.

V usage is TRBV19 and J usage is TRBJ1-5; no clear D. Germline CDR1 is LNHDA and CDR2 is SQIVND (reference sequence). This CDR3 is 13 amino acids long. Trimming left V 6 bases short and J 4 bases short, with 10 bases between. The CDR3 coding sequence is TGTGCCAGTAGGGGAGGCGTAAATCAGCCCCAGCATTTT. It codes for CASRGGVNQPQHF.

This clone was seen a few times. The J gene is TRBJ1-2, the V gene TRBV9; TRBD1 matches 7 bases. The CDR3 is 14 residues long. J lost 3 bases, V lost 6 bases, and 8 bases had no gene match. Germline V gene lookup returns CDR1 SGDLS and CDR2 YYNGEE. The CDR3 DNA is TGTGCCAGCACCCGACAGGGCCGCTACTATGGCTACACCTTC. Protein: CASTRQGRYYGYTF.

The J gene is TRBJ2-3, the V gene TRBV4-3; TRBD1 matches 7 bases. The J segment lost 3 bases and the V segment lost 0 bases, leaving 3 bases of the junction unmatched. Germline loops: CDR1 LGHNA, CDR2 YSLEER. The CDR3 runs to 15 residues. This chain's CDR3 is CASSQDDRATDTQYF. DNA for the CDR3: TGCGCCAGCAGCCAAGATGACAGGGCGACAGATACGCAGTATTTT.

The V call is TRBV7-6, the J call TRBJ1-2; 7 bases line up with TRBD1. The CDR3 is 17 residues long. Germline V gene data show CDR1 as SGHVS and CDR2 as FNYEAQ. The V segment lost 10 bases and the J segment 4 bases; nucleotides outside the gene matches: 21. As DNA, the CDR3 is TGTGCCACCGGAAGGGGGCTTATGGCAGGACCTTCCTATGGCTACACCTTC. Its protein is CATGRGLMAGPSYGYTF.

The genes are TRBV2 and TRBJ2-3; 11 bases line up with TRBD2. The CDR3 is made up of 16 amino acids. CDR1 and CDR2 from the germline V gene are SNHLY and FYNNEI. V was clipped by 3 bases and J by 5 bases; unmatched bases: 7. The DNA of the CDR3 is TGTGCCAGCAGTGAGTTAGCGGGAGGGCTTGGAGATACGCAGTATTTT. This encodes CASSELAGGLGDTQYF.

This chain connects TRBV6-6 to TRBJ1-3; D is unclear. Germline-derived CDR1 and CDR2 are MNHNY and SVGAGI (reference sequence). V was cut by 0 bases and J by 2 bases, with 5 bases left in between. This CDR3 spans 14 amino acids. The CDR3 reads CASSYSGTGNTIYF. The CDR3 DNA sequence: TGTGCCAGCAGTTACTCGGGGACTGGAAACACCATATATTTT.

The V gene is TRBV7-2, the J gene TRBJ1-6, with D maybe TRBD1 (6 bases). Germline assignment: CDR1 SGHTA and CDR2 FQGNSA. The CDR3 runs to 14 residues. Trimming took 6 bases from V and 5 from J, leaving 11 bases between them. Written as DNA, the CDR3 is TGTGCCAGCAGGCCGGGACACCATAATTCACCCCTCCACTTT. Translated, it gives CASRPGHHNSPLHF.

V and J are TRBV18 and TRBJ1-3; 7 bases line up with TRBD1. Germline loops: CDR1 KGHSH, CDR2 LQKENI. This CDR3 spans 17 amino acids. Trimming took 5 bases from V and 0 from J; bases not matched to a gene: 10. This CDR3 reads CASSARQGTFSGNTIYF. DNA for the CDR3: TGTGCCAGCTCAGCGCGACAGGGTACCTTCTCTGGAAACACCATATATTTT. Full variable domain (rest looked up from reference TRBV18 and TRBJ1-3): NAGVMQNPRHLVRRRGQEARLRCSPMKGHSHVYWYRQLPEEGLKFMVYLQKENIIDESGMPKERFSAEFPKEGPSILRIQQVVRGDSAAYFCASSARQGTFSGNTIYFGEGSWLTVV.

The chain has TRBV7-8 and TRBJ2-3; 7 positions match TRBD1. After removal of 5 bases from V and 0 bases from J, the junction contained 5 bases not matched to a gene. The germline V gene has CDR1 SGHVS and CDR2 FQNEAQ. The CDR3 length is 15 residues. CDR3 region: CASSQGGQSTDTQYF. The CDR3 nucleotides read TGTGCCAGCAGCCAAGGGGGACAGAGCACAGATACGCAGTATTTT.

The V gene is TRBV11-2, the J gene TRBJ1-1, with D uncertain. Deletions cut 1 base from V and 5 bases from J, with 8 bases between. The CDR3 runs 13 residues. Looked up from germline, CDR1 is SGHAT and CDR2 is FQNNGV. CDR3 sequence: CASSLGQRTEAFF. As DNA, the CDR3 is TGTGCCAGCAGCTTAGGCCAGCGGACTGAAGCTTTCTTT.

V and J are TRBV10-3 and TRBJ2-3; 7 nucleotides line up with TRBD1. V trimming: 7 bases; J trimming: 2 bases; junction bases outside the gene matches: 9. Germline CDR1 is ENHRY and CDR2 is SYGVKD. The CDR3 is 15 amino acids. In nucleotides, the CDR3 is TGTGCCATCACCATAGGGGGCGGAACCACAGATACGCAGTATTTT. Its protein is CAITIGGGTTDTQYF.

The chain couples TRBV28 to TRBJ2-7; possible D gene TRBD1, 6 bases. Germline V gene lookup returns CDR1 MDHEN and CDR2 SYDVKM. The CDR3 spans 15 residues. V was shortened by 5 bases and J by 2 bases, with 16 bases between the two germline ends. The CDR3 spells CASSPLWGPTYEQYF. For the CDR3, the DNA is TGTGCCAGCAGTCCCCTCTGGGGGCCTACCTACGAGCAGTACTTC. Variable domain in full (rest from reference TRBV28 and TRBJ2-7): DVKVTQSSRYLVKRTGEKVFLECVQDMDHENMFWYRQDPGLGLRLIYFSYDVKMKEKGDIPEGYSVSREKKERFSLILESASTNQTSMYLCASSPLWGPTYEQYFGPGTRLTVT.

The chain employs TRBV4-3 and TRBJ1-1, with D perhaps matching TRBD1 (5 bases). Trimming removed 0 bases from V and 5 bases from J, with 13 bases in between. This CDR3 has 15 amino acids. Germline V gene data show CDR1 as LGHNA and CDR2 as YSLEER. The CDR3 loop reads CASSQDKGGGTEAFF. CDR3 nucleotide sequence: TGCGCCAGCAGCCAAGATAAGGGTGGGGGAACTGAAGCTTTCTTT.

The sample holds one count of this clone. The chain is built from TRBV11-2 and TRBJ1-2, with a tentative D call TRBD1 (6 bases). Trimming stripped 6 bases from V and 8 bases from J, with 19 bases between. The CDR3 totals 14 residues. Per the germline V gene, CDR1 is SGHAT and CDR2 is FQNNGV. DNA of the CDR3: TGTGCCAGCAGTTATGGGGGCTTAGGCAGGGGCTACACCTTC. Amino acid sequence: CASSYGGLGRGYTF.

The CDR3 DNA follows: TGTGCCAGCAGCCCGGGACTAGGGGGACGGGGGTCCTACAATGAGCAGTTCTTC. It translates to CASSPGLGGRGSYNEQFF. The chain couples TRBV4-2 to TRBJ2-1; 8 bases align to TRBD2. The ends lost 4 bases at V and 1 base at J; junction bases unmatched: 12. The CDR3 extends over 18 amino acids. CDR1 and CDR2 from the germline V gene are LGHNA and YNFKEQ.

This clone was detected only a few times. This chain joins TRBV5-1 and TRBJ2-7; a possible D gene is TRBD2 (6 bases). V lost 0 bases, J lost 7 bases, and 17 bases lay in between. The V gene's germline CDR1 is SGHRS and CDR2 YFSETQ. The CDR3 is 15 amino acids. The CDR3 coding sequence is TGCGCCAGCAGCTTGGCGGACTCACGGGAGACGGAGCAGTACTTC. It yields the protein CASSLADSRETEQYF.

The rearrangement joins TRBV29-1 to TRBJ1-1; D might be TRBD1 (6 bases). V was pared by 7 bases and J by 1 base, with 16 bases between. The germline V gene encodes CDR1 SQVTM and CDR2 ANQGSEA. This CDR3 is 14 amino acids long. This CDR3 is CSAVRDTTNTEAFF. CDR3 nucleotide sequence: TGCAGCGCAGTCCGGGACACCACGAACACTGAAGCTTTCTTT.

The chain employs TRBV6-5 and TRBJ1-1; D may be TRBD1 (5 bases). Germline-derived CDR1 and CDR2 are MNHEY and SVGAGI. This CDR3 contains 11 residues. V was trimmed by 5 bases and J by 9 bases, leaving 10 bases between them. CDR3 sequence: CASSIRDQAFF. The CDR3 coding sequence is TGTGCCAGCAGTATCCGGGACCAAGCTTTCTTT.

The chain has TRBV25-1 and TRBJ1-1; the D is unclear. This CDR3 has 13 amino acids. Trimming removed 6 bases from V and 3 bases from J, with 11 bases in between. Per the germline V gene, CDR1 is MGHDK and CDR2 is SYGVNS. The CDR3 region has the DNA TGTGCCAGCAGGGGTTCACCGTACACTGAAGCTTTCTTT. Its translation is CASRGSPYTEAFF. Supplemented by reference TRBV25-1 and TRBJ1-1, the full variable domain reads EADIYQTPRYLVIGTGKKITLECSQTMGHDKMYWYQQDPGMELHLIHYSYGVNSTEKGDLSSESTVSRIRTEHFPLTLESARPSHTSQYLCASRGSPYTEAFFGQGTRLTVV.